This TCR beta chain appears in the sequencing data of a study of T-cell reconstitution after alpha-beta-depleted transplantation in children. TCRbeta library preparation incorporated unique molecular identifiers. One entry per CDR3 protein results from TCRdb running MiXCR on the PCR reads. Among some 340,000 distinct CDR3 sequences, around a tenth were seen once, and the ten largest hold 2% to 3%. Germline assignment: CDR1 KGHSH and CDR2 LQKENI. The CDR3 totals 14 residues. The V and J ends lost 4 bases and 1 base respectively, with 10 bases between them. This clonotype turned up a few times. The specimen comprised PBMCs from the stem cell graft donor, sampled from the stem cell graft. The clonotype originates from a human donor who donated a stem cell graft to a child with acute lymphoblastic leukemia. J is TRBJ2-5 and V is TRBV18, with D unclear. The DNA of the CDR3 is TGTGCCAGCTCACAATCACAGCGCCAAGAGACCCAGTACTTC. This gives the protein CASSQSQRQETQYF. The full variable domain, rest sourced from reference TRBV18 and TRBJ2-5, is NAGVMQNPRHLVRRRGQEARLRCSPMKGHSHVYWYRQLPEEGLKFMVYLQKENIIDESGMPKERFSAEFPKEGPSILRIQQVVRGDSAAYFCASSQSQRQETQYFGPGTRLLVL.